This T cell receptor (beta chain) emerged from a study of blood T cell repertoires in COVID-19. Across the whole study: COVID-19 samples, acute and convalescent, were from the United States, Italy and Spain.

Original processing methods: Scientists estimated how many nucleated cells there were by amplifying reference gene primers. Produced via immunoSEQ multiplex PCR; TCRdb's table is partial and in-frame only. The V and J calls and clone size are taken from that table; D and trimming were inferred from the DNA. Of about 130,000 clones listed, around nine tenths are singletons. This CDR3 spans 14 amino acids. CDR1 is SGHDT, CDR2 YYEEEE, per germline. V gave up 1 base and J gave up 3 bases; unmatched junction bases: 1. The chain joins TRBV5-6 to TRBJ1-1, with 9 bases matching TRBD1. This sequence was found in an elderly woman with acute or convalescent COVID-19. The sequencing sample was made of peripheral blood. CDR3 DNA: TGTGCCAGCAGCTTGTGGACAGGGGACACTGAAGCTTTCTTT. It is translated as CASSLWTGDTEAFF.